The rows below give T cell receptor beta chains drawn from one sample of a study of blood T cell repertoires in COVID-19. Profiling relied on immunoSEQ multiplex PCR, and the TCRdb table lists in-frame clones only, not all of them. Found here are about 45,000 clones, about 86% of them singletons; the top ten hold roughly 10%. Sequenced input: peripheral blood. These receptor sequences come from a human donor in a cohort sampled during active COVID-19. Both conserved end residues are part of each CDR3. Each record gives: CDR3 length, J gene, V gene, CDR3 protein.

13 TRBJ1-2 TRBV6-6 CASSYEQAFGYTF
14 TRBJ2-7 TRBV6-5 CASRDRTRLREQYF
16 TRBJ2-3 TRBV7-3 CASSLGTVTSTDTQYF
13 TRBJ2-7 TRBV5-1 CASSFPGGYEQYF
14 TRBJ1-1 TRBV5-4 CASSPGTGSTEAFF
16 TRBJ2-7 TRBV6-8 CASSYSRQGDSYEQYF
15 TRBJ1-3 TRBV7-2 CASSLREFSGNTIYF
14 TRBJ1-6 TRBV15 CATSRDSNNSPLHF
14 TRBJ1-2 TRBV24-1 CATSDSGSTYGYTF
18 TRBJ2-1 TRBV3-1/TRBV3-2 CASSPLAGAESSYNEQFF
16 TRBJ1-2 TRBV19 CASRWRWRAWVYGYTF
18 TRBJ2-3 TRBV3-1/TRBV3-2 CASSQRARGGGSSDTQYF
14 TRBJ2-7 TRBV11-2 CASSLSQGGYEQYF
14 TRBJ2-5 TRBV19 CASRASTGKETQYF
16 TRBJ2-5 TRBV4-3 CASSQGLAALIETQYF
13 TRBJ1-5 TRBV5-4 CASSLGVNQPQHF
16 TRBJ2-4 TRBV11-2 CASSRAGGMTKNIQYF
14 TRBJ2-7 TRBV6-1 CASSDPAGAYEQYF
19 TRBJ2-6 TRBV4-2 CASSSTAGPPFSGANVLTF
15 TRBJ2-1 TRBV18 CASSPDRISYNEQFF
14 TRBJ1-1 TRBV5-1 CASSPGTGKVRAFF
15 TRBJ2-3 TRBV5-1 CASSLPSYGTDTQYF
14 TRBJ2-6 TRBV6-5 CASTRETGANVLTF
14 TRBJ2-7 TRBV28 CASFSGARGYEQYF
19 TRBJ2-1 TRBV11-2 CASSLDGTSGATIYNEQFF
15 TRBJ2-6 TRBV5-1 CASSLANSGANVLTF
10 TRBJ1-1 TRBV10-3 CAIGGTGHFF
16 TRBJ1-2 TRBV18 CASSPQAGGDNYGYTF
15 TRBJ1-1 TRBV10-3 CAISESGTQRTEAFF
15 TRBJ2-1 TRBV11-3 CASSPRTEGGNEQFF
13 TRBJ1-2 TRBV4-2 CASSQDGSYGYTF
14 TRBJ2-4 TRBV7-9 CASSLDRGVNIQYF
14 TRBJ2-3 TRBV10-1 CASSEELAGDTQYF
16 TRBJ1-1 TRBV21-1 CASSKGPGQRNTEAFF
14 TRBJ2-5 TRBV5-4 CASSLDSYIGAQYF
16 TRBJ2-1 TRBV6-1 CASSEVDTSFYNEQFF
14 TRBJ2-3 TRBV5-1 CASQGAARTDTQYF
16 TRBJ2-5 TRBV5-1 CASSRWGSGARETQYF
14 TRBJ1-6 TRBV5-1 CASSLGNGRSPLHF
14 TRBJ2-3 TRBV2 CASSSVTSTDTQYF
12 TRBJ1-2 TRBV6-5 CASFTGAYGYTF
17 TRBJ2-3 TRBV25-1 CASSEPRGGPSTDTQYF